The 16 T cell receptor beta chains below all came from one sample that was sequenced in a study of OX40 agonist ivuxolimab in advanced cancers. The method was immunoSEQ multiplex PCR; TCRdb's version includes in-frame clones alone and lacks a portion of them. The repertoire includes approximately 31,000 clones, roughly nine tenths of them detected once, and 26% sits in the top ten. The material was CD4+ or CD8+ T cells sorted from blood, obtained in a trial of the OX40 agonist ivuxolimab. These receptor sequences come from an adult with an advanced solid tumor such as melanoma, head and neck, liver or kidney cancer.

CDR3 in amino acids: CASSLGGGDRRGYTF. Written as DNA, the CDR3 is TGTGCCAGCAGCTTAGGGGGGGGTGACAGACGAGGCTACACCTTC. V and J are TRBV11-2 and TRBJ1-2; D perhaps matches TRBD1 (5 bases). This CDR3 has 15 residues. Germline V gene sequence: CDR1 SGHAT, CDR2 FQNNGV. V was shortened by 1 base and J by 8 bases, with 17 bases between the two germline ends.

This clone was seen once. V gene TRBV7-9 combines with J gene TRBJ2-1, with TRBD2 matching over 8 bases. V was pared by 5 bases and J by 2 bases, with 5 bases of the junction left unmatched. There are 15 residues in the CDR3. Germline CDR1 reads SEHNR; CDR2 reads FQNEAQ (reference sequence). DNA for the CDR3: TGTGCCAGCAGCACGGGGACTAGTGCCTACAATGAGCAGTTCTTC. Protein: CASSTGTSAYNEQFF.

The rearrangement uses TRBV5-4 and TRBJ1-3; 7 positions match TRBD1. CDR1 and CDR2 from the germline V gene are SGHNT and YYREEE (reference sequence). The CDR3 runs 15 residues. Unmatched junction bases numbered 7, after V lost 4 bases and J lost 3 bases. The CDR3 DNA reads as TGTGCCAGCAGCGACAACAGGGGAGGTGGAAACACCATATATTTT. It codes for CASSDNRGGGNTIYF.

This clone was seen a few times. The J gene is TRBJ1-1, the V gene TRBV30; no firm D call. Germline CDR1 is GTSNPN and CDR2 is SVGIG (reference sequence). This CDR3 comprises 13 residues. The V and J ends lost 3 bases and 0 bases respectively, with 8 bases between them. As DNA, the CDR3 is TGTGCCTGGAGGCTTCCCTTGAACACTGAAGCTTTCTTT. Amino acid sequence: CAWRLPLNTEAFF. Supplemented by reference TRBV30 and TRBJ1-1, the full variable domain reads SQTIHQWPATLVQPVGSPLSLECTVEGTSNPNLYWYRQAAGRGLQLLFYSVGIGQISSEVPQNLSASRPQDRQFILSSKKLLLSDSGFYLCAWRLPLNTEAFFGQGTRLTVV.

The CDR3 is CASSFITLGYNEQYF. CDR3 DNA: TGTGCCAGCAGTTTTATCACCCTCGGGTATAACGAGCAGTACTTC. The rearrangement joins TRBV28 to TRBJ2-7; no clear D gene. The CDR3 covers 15 residues. The V gene lost 3 bases and the J gene lost 5 bases, with 17 bases spanning the gap. CDR1 and CDR2 from the germline V gene are MDHEN and SYDVKM.

The chain is built from TRBV28 and TRBJ2-3; 13 nucleotides line up with TRBD2. J lost 6 bases, V lost 6 bases, and 3 bases had no gene match. From germline, CDR1 is MDHEN and CDR2 SYDVKM. This CDR3 is built from 14 residues. The CDR3 DNA sequence: TGTGCCAGCAGCCCGGGACTAGCGGGGGATACGCAGTATTTT. Translating gives CASSPGLAGDTQYF. Filled out from reference TRBV28 and TRBJ2-3, the complete variable domain reads DVKVTQSSRYLVKRTGEKVFLECVQDMDHENMFWYRQDPGLGLRLIYFSYDVKMKEKGDIPEGYSVSREKKERFSLILESASTNQTSMYLCASSPGLAGDTQYFGPGTRLTVL.

CDR3 residues: CASSMEYNEQFF. CDR3 in DNA: TGTGCCAGTAGTATGGAATACAATGAGCAGTTCTTC. The chain recombines TRBV19 with TRBJ2-1, with D hard to call. Germline V gene lookup returns CDR1 LNHDA and CDR2 SQIVND (reference sequence). Deletions cut 3 bases from V and 4 bases from J, with 4 bases between. The CDR3 sequence is 12 residues long.

The table lists this clone with a few counts. The chain employs TRBV4-1 and TRBJ1-2; D is unclear. Trimming removed 0 bases from V and 0 bases from J, with 11 bases in between. This CDR3 is built from 16 residues. Germline CDR1 reads MGHRA; CDR2 reads YSYEKL. Here the CDR3 DNA reads TGCGCCAGCAGCCAAGATGCCAAGCCATCTAACTATGGCTACACCTTC. Its protein is CASSQDAKPSNYGYTF.

The V and J genes are TRBV7-8 and TRBJ2-2; 9 bases fit TRBD1. This CDR3 comprises 14 residues. The ends lost 5 bases at V and 7 bases at J; junction bases unmatched: 5. The germline V gene encodes CDR1 SGHVS and CDR2 FQNEAQ. CDR3 protein: CASSLGQGIGELFF. The CDR3 DNA sequence: TGTGCCAGCAGCCTGGGACAGGGCATCGGGGAGCTGTTTTTT.

The genes are TRBV5-8 and TRBJ2-7; TRBD2 matches 10 bases. Germline assignment: CDR1 SGHTS and CDR2 YDEGEE. CDR3 length: 15 amino acids. Trimming cost V 4 bases and J 4 bases; bases outside gene matches: 8. The CDR3 reads CASSPSGSIQYEQYF. The DNA of the CDR3 is TGTGCCAGCAGCCCTAGCGGGAGTATCCAGTACGAGCAGTACTTC.

The chain has TRBV7-9 and TRBJ2-6, with unresolved D. Germline V CDR1 and CDR2: SEHNR, FQNEAQ (reference sequence). The CDR3 has 15 amino acids. Trimming left V 5 bases short and J 2 bases short, with 10 bases between. DNA of the CDR3: TGTGCCAGCAGCACACCCGGGCCTGGGGCCAACGTCCTGACTTTC. As protein: CASSTPGPGANVLTF.

The V call is TRBV2, the J call TRBJ2-5; possibly TRBD1 for D (6 bases). CDR3 length: 14 residues. V lost 5 bases and J lost 2, with 12 bases in between. Germline V CDR1 and CDR2: SNHLY, FYNNEI. This CDR3 reads CASSYRQAQETQYF. CDR3 bases: TGTGCCAGCAGTTACAGACAGGCACAAGAGACCCAGTACTTC.

V gene TRBV6-5 combines with J gene TRBJ2-3; 9 bases align to TRBD2. The CDR3 is 16 amino acids. From germline, CDR1 is MNHEY and CDR2 SVGAGI. V gave up 4 bases and J gave up 2 bases; unmatched junction bases: 7. CDR3 sequence: CASSSSGDYYTDTQYF. CDR3 DNA sequence: TGTGCCAGCAGTTCTAGCGGGGATTACTACACAGATACGCAGTATTTT.

The table lists this clone with a count of one. The rearrangement links TRBV11-2 to TRBJ1-3; D unclear. In germline, CDR1 is SGHAT, CDR2 FQNNGV. V was shortened by 7 bases and J by 0 bases, with 4 bases between the two germline ends. This CDR3 is 12 amino acids long. This CDR3 is CASTISGNTIYF. The DNA for the CDR3 is TGTGCCAGCACCATCTCTGGAAACACCATATATTTT.

This clone was detected once. J is TRBJ2-1 and V is TRBV7-2; no clear D. Germline assignment: CDR1 SGHTA and CDR2 FQGNSA. The V end lost 1 base, the J end lost 6 bases, and 7 bases lay between the germline ends. The CDR3 runs to 13 residues. The CDR3 bases are TGTGCCAGCAGCTTAGTAGATCCCAATGAGCAGTTCTTC. Translation: CASSLVDPNEQFF. Full variable domain (outside the CDR3, taken from reference TRBV7-2 and TRBJ2-1): GAGVSQSPSNKVTEKGKDVELRCDPISGHTALYWYRQSLGQGLEFLIYFQGNSAPDKSGLPSDRFSAERTGGSVSTLTIQRTQQEDSAVYLCASSLVDPNEQFFGPGTRLTVL.

V and J are TRBV15 and TRBJ2-5; D may match TRBD1 or TRBD2 (6 bases each). The CDR3 spans 13 residues. CDR1 LNHNV and CDR2 YYDKDF come from the germline V gene (reference sequence). V lost 5 bases and J lost 5, with 12 bases in between. The CDR3 spells CATSGTGRETQYF. CDR3 coding DNA: TGTGCCACCAGCGGTACAGGGAGGGAGACCCAGTACTTC.